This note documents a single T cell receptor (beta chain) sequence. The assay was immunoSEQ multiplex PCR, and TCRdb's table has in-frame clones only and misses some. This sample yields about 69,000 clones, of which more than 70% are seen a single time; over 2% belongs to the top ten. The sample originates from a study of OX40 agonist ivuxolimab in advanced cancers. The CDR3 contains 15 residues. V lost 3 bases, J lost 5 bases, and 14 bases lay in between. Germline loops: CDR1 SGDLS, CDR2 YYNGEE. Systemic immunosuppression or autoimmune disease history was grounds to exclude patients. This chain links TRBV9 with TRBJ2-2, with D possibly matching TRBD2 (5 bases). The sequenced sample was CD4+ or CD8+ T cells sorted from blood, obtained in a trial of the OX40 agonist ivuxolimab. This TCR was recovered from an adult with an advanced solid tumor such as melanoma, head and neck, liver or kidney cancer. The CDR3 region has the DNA TGTGCCAGCAGCGGACACGGAGGAGAGACCGGGGAGCTGTTTTTT. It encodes CASSGHGGETGELFF.